This T cell receptor (beta chain) was recovered during a study of T-cell reconstitution after alpha-beta-depleted transplantation in children. This CDR3 spans 14 amino acids. Trimming removed 7 bases from V and 4 bases from J, with 17 bases in between. Germline V gene data show CDR1 as MNHEY and CDR2 as SMNVEV (reference sequence). During its preparation, the TCRbeta library received unique molecular identifiers. TCRdb analysed the PCR reads with MiXCR anew, one entry per CDR3 protein. The sample includes 260,000 or so distinct CDR3 sequences, about 12% of them seen just once. The sample was PBMCs from the stem cell graft donor, taken from the stem cell graft. The clonotype comes from a human donor who donated a stem cell graft to a child with acute lymphoblastic leukemia. The V gene is TRBV27, the J gene TRBJ2-7; possibly TRBD2 for D (6 bases). The CDR3 DNA reads as TGTGCCAGCAATATCCAGGGCGGGGATTACGAGCAGTACTTC. This codes for CASNIQGGDYEQYF.